Sequencing of this T cell receptor (beta chain) was carried out in a study of OX40 agonist ivuxolimab in advanced cancers. Study-wide context: The costimulatory receptor OX40 (CD134) was targeted by ivuxolimab, a fully human IgG2 agonistic monoclonal antibody. Intravenous ivuxolimab was administered to patients every 2 weeks at six dose levels: 0.01, 0.1, 0.3, 1.5, 3 and 10 mg/kg. Among the approximately 50 dose-escalation patients, about 20 had hepatocellular carcinoma, 15 melanoma, 9 renal cell carcinoma and 9 head and neck cancer. A male proportion of nearly 85% and a mean age of roughly 58 years, ranging from roughly 23 to 80, were recorded for the dose-escalation cohort. Prior anti-PD-1, anti-PD-L1 or anti-CTLA-4 therapy was permitted, and checkpoint inhibitors had been received by under 50% of dose-escalation patients. Partial responses occurred in three dose-escalation patients, of whom one had hepatocellular carcinoma and two had cutaneous melanoma. The point of sequencing TCRbeta in the periphery was to test whether ivuxolimab changed TCR sequence diversity and drove clonal T-cell expansion. The monotherapy dose-escalation portion (N of about 50 patients) of the phase I ivuxolimab trial is reported in the paper.

Regarding this clone: The specificity of this receptor is unknown. Base-call qualities are not available, and no considerably larger clone is one nucleotide away.

The trial excluded patients who had a history of autoimmune disease or who were on systemic immunosuppression. In every dose cohort, peripheral blood was drawn for TCR sequencing at baseline, cycle 4 day 1, and cycle 7 day 1. The samples were drawn from a first-in-human, open-label, multicenter phase I dose-escalation trial of ivuxolimab. The trial enrolled adults with locally advanced or metastatic head and neck squamous cell, hepatocellular, melanoma or renal cell carcinoma. CD4+ and CD8+ T cells were sorted separately from peripheral blood before TCR sequencing. Results the study describes overall, beyond this receptor: At doses of 0.1 to 3.0 mg/kg, clonal expansion of both CD4+ and CD8+ T cells in blood was seen between baseline and week 6. In the 0.1-3.0 mg/kg groups, partial responders had among the lowest normalized peripheral clonal expansion, particularly in CD8+ T cells. On average, CD8+ T cells showed more expanded clones than CD4+ T cells after ivuxolimab. The antigen specificity of the peripheral T cells that underwent clonal expansion was not determined. Low levels of normalized T-cell clonal expansion were also seen in some patients who did not respond.

The germline V gene (reference sequence) gives CDR1 as LNHDA and CDR2 as SQIVND. Inclusive of the bounding cysteine and phenylalanine, the CDR3 is 13 residues long. The CDR3 DNA has 39 bases and is translated from base 1. Between the V and J ends, shortened by 6 bases and 0 bases respectively, the junction contains 8 bases. Genomic DNA was isolated from the sorted cells so that the TCRbeta CDR3 region could be sequenced. The immunoSEQ Assay was used for sequencing of TCRbeta CDR3 regions. TCRdb took over this immuneACCESS table, retaining in-frame rearrangements with V and J assigned. Such tables are incomplete; in checked studies, under half of the missing clones stem from an unresolved V gene, and the remainder is unexplained. Within this sample are about 57,000 clones, with approximately 86% of them counted one time only. 3% to 3.5% of the sample is in the top ten clones.

The TCR comes from an adult with an advanced solid tumor such as melanoma, head and neck, liver or kidney cancer. The chain employs TRBV19 and TRBJ1-1; there is no confident call for the D gene. The sample consisted of CD4+ or CD8+ T cells sorted from blood, taken in a trial of the OX40 agonist ivuxolimab. The CDR3 here reads CASRNTVNTEAFF. The DNA sequence follows: TGTGCCAGTAGAAACACGGTGAACACTGAAGCTTTCTTT.